One and the same sample provided the 25 T cell receptor beta chains below, sequenced in a study of blood T cell repertoires in COVID-19. Measured with immunoSEQ multiplex PCR; TCRdb has only the in-frame clones, and not every one. The table lists approximately 230,000 clones, around 88% of them singletons. The sample comprised peripheral blood. These receptors all stem from a man older than 75 with acute or convalescent COVID-19.

The chain employs TRBV28 and TRBJ1-5; 8 positions agree with TRBD1. This CDR3 region has 15 residues. In germline, CDR1 is MDHEN, CDR2 SYDVKM. V shed 2 bases, J shed 7 bases, and the junction held 7 bases outside the gene matches. The CDR3 DNA follows: TGTGCCAGCAGTTTACGGCAGGGGGCACGGCAGCCCCAGCATTTT. This sequence encodes CASSLRQGARQPQHF.

The V gene is TRBV7-2, the J gene TRBJ1-1; no clear D. V was pared by 3 bases and J by 4 bases, with 9 bases between. The V gene's germline CDR1 is SGHTA and CDR2 FQGNSA. CDR3 length: 13 residues. This CDR3 reads CASSFNPSTEAFF. The CDR3, as DNA: TGTGCCAGCAGCTTTAACCCCAGCACTGAAGCTTTCTTT.

This clone was observed a few times. The V gene is TRBV10-3, the J gene TRBJ2-7, with 12 bases aligning to TRBD1. This CDR3 spans 14 amino acids. The germline CDR1 and CDR2 sequences are ENHRY and SYGVKD. V was clipped by 6 bases and J by 9 bases; unmatched bases: 9. Here the CDR3 DNA reads TGTGCCATCAGAGCCGGGACAGGGGGCATAGGGCAGTACTTC. It yields the protein CAIRAGTGGIGQYF.

This chain links TRBV5-5 with TRBJ2-5; the match to TRBD1 covers 8 bases. Germline CDR1 and CDR2: SGHKS and YYEKEE (reference sequence). The V segment lost 0 bases and the J segment 1 base; nucleotides outside the gene matches: 2. This CDR3 is 15 amino acids long. In DNA, the CDR3 is TGTGCCAGCAGCTTGGTTACAGGGGGCCAAGAGACCCAGTACTTC. Its translation is CASSLVTGGQETQYF.

The V call is TRBV19, the J call TRBJ2-5; TRBD1 might be the D (7 bases). Trimming pared 2 bases from V and 3 bases from J, leaving 13 bases between. CDR1 is LNHDA and CDR2 is SQIVND in the germline V gene (reference sequence). The CDR3 has 15 residues. The CDR3 DNA reads TGTGCCAGTAGTATAAGGAGGGGGACAGAAGAGACCCAGTACTTC. It encodes CASSIRRGTEETQYF.

The V gene is TRBV2, the J gene TRBJ2-5; a weak D match, TRBD2 (5 bases). The V gene lost 6 bases and the J gene lost 2 bases, with 7 bases spanning the gap. There are 12 residues in the CDR3. Per germline, CDR1 SNHLY and CDR2 FYNNEI. The CDR3 loop is CASRDSQETQYF. The CDR3 bases are TGTGCCAGCAGGGACTCTCAAGAGACCCAGTACTTC.

The J gene is TRBJ2-3, the V gene TRBV6-5; 7 positions agree with TRBD1. Germline V gene sequence: CDR1 MNHEY, CDR2 SVGAGI. The CDR3 has 15 amino acids. The trim removed 0 bases at V and 4 bases at J, leaving 4 bases unmatched. CDR3: CASSYSRGLADTQYF. As DNA, the CDR3 is TGTGCCAGCAGTTACTCGAGGGGGCTGGCAGATACGCAGTATTTT.

The gene calls are TRBV5-1 and TRBJ2-1; 9 nucleotides agree with TRBD2. After removal of 0 bases from V and 15 bases from J, the junction contained 10 bases not matched to a gene. Germline-derived CDR1 and CDR2 are SGHRS and YFSETQ. The CDR3 sequence is 14 residues long. The CDR3 here is CASSLAGSGRFPFF. In DNA form, the CDR3 reads TGCGCCAGCAGCTTGGCAGGTAGCGGGAGATTTCCGTTCTTC.

J is TRBJ2-7 and V is TRBV3-1 (or the pseudogene TRBV3-2); tentative D call: TRBD1 (5 bases). The CDR3 loop spans 15 amino acids. Per germline, CDR1 LGHDT and CDR2 YNNKEL (reference sequence). Trimming left V 1 base short and J 2 bases short, with 12 bases between. The CDR3, as DNA: TGTGCCAGCAGCCAAGTGGGGCAGGGAACCTACGAGCAGTACTTC. It yields the protein CASSQVGQGTYEQYF.

V usage is TRBV7-8 and J usage is TRBJ1-1; D is possibly TRBD1 (5 bases). Germline values: CDR1 SGHVS, CDR2 FQNEAQ. V was pared by 1 base and J by 5 bases, with 11 bases between. The CDR3 sequence is 14 residues long. CDR3 region: CASSLGGRMTEAFF. Written as DNA, the CDR3 is TGTGCCAGCAGCTTAGGGGGGAGGATGACTGAAGCTTTCTTT.

The V and J genes are TRBV19 and TRBJ2-2; D remains ambiguous. Per germline, CDR1 LNHDA and CDR2 SQIVND (reference sequence). With 4 bases removed from V and 1 base from J, the gap between germline ends came to 7 bases. The CDR3 has 14 residues. The CDR3 region has the DNA TGTGCCAGTAGTAAGATGCGGAACACCGGGGAGCTGTTTTTT. This gives the protein CASSKMRNTGELFF.

The chain combines TRBV18 with TRBJ2-7; 8 nucleotides align to TRBD1. From germline, CDR1 is KGHSH and CDR2 LQKENI. The CDR3 has 16 residues. V was clipped by 5 bases and J by 5 bases; unmatched bases: 14. CDR3 coding DNA: TGTGCCAGCTCAGATTACCAGGGGGCTGTCGGAAACGAGCAGTACTTC. This gives the protein CASSDYQGAVGNEQYF.

This clone was counted once. Other DNA sequences in the same sample also yield this CDR3. The J gene is TRBJ2-7, the V gene TRBV2; D possibly corresponds to TRBD2 (6 bases). The CDR3 runs to 12 residues. V shed 5 bases and J shed 3 bases, with 8 bases lying between them. CDR1 SNHLY and CDR2 FYNNEI come from the germline V gene. The CDR3 bases are TGTGCCAGCAGTCCGGGGGTCTACGAGCAGTACTTC. This codes for CASSPGVYEQYF.

This chain joins TRBV10-2 and TRBJ2-1, with 9 bases that match TRBD2. The CDR3 has 14 amino acids. V trimming: 4 bases; J trimming: 8 bases; junction bases outside the gene matches: 6. The germline CDR1 and CDR2 sequences are WSHSY and SAAADI. This CDR3 is CASSAGLARDEQFF. CDR3 sequence (DNA): TGCGCCAGCAGTGCGGGACTAGCCCGCGATGAGCAGTTCTTC.

This sequence joins TRBV10-3 and TRBJ1-5; D gene ambiguous. CDR3 length: 14 residues. The V end was cut by 4 bases, the J end by 6 bases, with 13 bases between. Germline lookup yields CDR1 ENHRY and CDR2 SYGVKD. This CDR3 is CAISAGRESQPQHF. The CDR3 DNA reads as TGTGCCATCAGTGCGGGTAGGGAGAGTCAGCCCCAGCATTTT.

The genes are TRBV19 and TRBJ2-2, with TRBD2 as a possible D gene (6 bases). Germline V lookup: CDR1 LNHDA, CDR2 SQIVND (reference sequence). Trimming stripped 9 bases from V and 0 bases from J, with 14 bases between. This CDR3 comprises 15 residues. The CDR3 sequence is CASQLGGTNTGELFF. The CDR3 nucleotides are TGTGCCAGCCAGTTGGGGGGTACGAACACCGGGGAGCTGTTTTTT.

The J gene is TRBJ1-4, the V gene TRBV3-1 (or the pseudogene TRBV3-2); weak D call: TRBD1 (5 bases). Per the germline V gene, CDR1 is LGHDT and CDR2 is YNNKEL (reference sequence). The CDR3 totals 13 residues. V lost 8 bases, J lost 4 bases, and 11 bases lay in between. The CDR3 spells CASGAGVNEKLFF. CDR3 DNA: TGTGCCAGCGGGGCGGGAGTTAATGAAAAACTGTTTTTT.

The genes are TRBV18 and TRBJ2-7; D possibly corresponds to TRBD1 (5 bases). V dropped 6 bases and J dropped 2 bases, with 14 bases sitting between them. The germline CDR1 and CDR2 sequences are KGHSH and LQKENI. The CDR3 has 14 residues. The chain's CDR3 is CASSSGPPPYEQYF. DNA of the CDR3: TGTGCCAGCTCCTCAGGGCCTCCCCCCTACGAGCAGTACTTC.

V gene TRBV6-5 combines with J gene TRBJ1-6, with 10 bases that match TRBD1. The germline V gene has CDR1 MNHEY and CDR2 SVGAGI. There are 14 residues in the CDR3. V was clipped by 10 bases and J by 7 bases; unmatched bases: 7. CDR3 nucleotides: TGTGCCACCCCTCGGGGACAGGGGAATTCACCCCTCCACTTT. This encodes CATPRGQGNSPLHF.

The CDR3, as DNA: TGCGCCAGCAGCCCCCGACAGGGTTCATCCACCGGGGAGCTGTTTTTT. Translated: CASSPRQGSSTGELFF. V usage is TRBV5-1 and J usage is TRBJ2-2, with TRBD1 matching 7 bases. The CDR3 spans 16 residues. CDR1 and CDR2 from the germline V gene are SGHRS and YFSETQ. V lost 4 bases and J lost 4; bases outside the gene matches: 10.

This clone was seen a single time. The chain combines TRBV5-8 with TRBJ2-7; the match to TRBD1 covers 9 bases. After removal of 4 bases from V and 1 base from J, the junction contained 6 bases not matched to a gene. The CDR3 is made up of 15 amino acids. Germline lookup yields CDR1 SGHTS and CDR2 YDEGEE. The CDR3 is CASSRTGTGSYEQYF. The CDR3 nucleotides read TGTGCCAGCAGCAGGACCGGGACAGGGTCCTACGAGCAGTACTTC. Full variable domain (missing parts from reference TRBV5-8 and TRBJ2-7): EAGVTQSPTHLIKTRGQQATLRCSPISGHTSVYWYQQALGLGLQFLLWYDEGEERNRGNFPPRFSGRQFPNYSSELNVNALELEDSALYLCASSRTGTGSYEQYFGPGTRLTVT.

The rearrangement uses TRBV7-2 and TRBJ1-3; unclear D gene. This CDR3 region has 15 residues. Germline CDR1 SGHTA, CDR2 FQGNSA. V gave up 1 base and J gave up 0 bases, with 7 bases separating them. The CDR3 DNA is TGTGCCAGCAGCTTAGGCCCCAGCTCTGGAAACACCATATATTTT. Amino acid sequence: CASSLGPSSGNTIYF.

The chain employs TRBV4-1 and TRBJ2-2, with 9 bases matching TRBD1. The ends lost 3 bases at V and 6 bases at J; junction bases unmatched: 8. Germline-derived CDR1 and CDR2 are MGHRA and YSYEKL. CDR3 size: 16 residues. The CDR3 nucleotides are TGCGCCAGCAGCCATCCGGGGACAGGGCGACCCGGGGAGCTGTTTTTT. Translating gives CASSHPGTGRPGELFF.

The rearrangement uses TRBV24-1 and TRBJ1-2; D is ambiguous. This CDR3 is built from 14 residues. The germline CDR1 and CDR2 sequences are KGHDR and SFDVKD. Trimming left V 1 base short and J 7 bases short, with 12 bases between. The CDR3 nucleotides are TGTGCCACCAGTGATTTAGGAGGGAAGACTGGCTACACCTTC. This gives the protein CATSDLGGKTGYTF.

J is TRBJ2-1 and V is TRBV2; TRBD2 matches 13 bases. The trim removed 8 bases at V and 6 bases at J, leaving 7 bases unmatched. The CDR3 totals 15 residues. The germline V gene encodes CDR1 SNHLY and CDR2 FYNNEI. CDR3 residues: CASFAGTSGVNEQFF. For the CDR3, the DNA is TGTGCCAGCTTTGCCGGGACTAGCGGGGTCAATGAGCAGTTCTTC.